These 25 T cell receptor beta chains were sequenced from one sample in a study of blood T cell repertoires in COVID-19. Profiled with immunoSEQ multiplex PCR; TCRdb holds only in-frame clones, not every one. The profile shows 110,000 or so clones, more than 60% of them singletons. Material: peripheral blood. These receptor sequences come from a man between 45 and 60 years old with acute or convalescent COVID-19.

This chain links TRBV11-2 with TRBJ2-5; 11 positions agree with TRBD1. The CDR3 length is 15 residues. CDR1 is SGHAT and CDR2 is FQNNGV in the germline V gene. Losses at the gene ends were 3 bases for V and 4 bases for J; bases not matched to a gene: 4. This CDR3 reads CASSFGTGGGETQYF. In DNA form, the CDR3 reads TGTGCCAGCAGCTTTGGGACAGGGGGGGGAGAGACCCAGTACTTC.

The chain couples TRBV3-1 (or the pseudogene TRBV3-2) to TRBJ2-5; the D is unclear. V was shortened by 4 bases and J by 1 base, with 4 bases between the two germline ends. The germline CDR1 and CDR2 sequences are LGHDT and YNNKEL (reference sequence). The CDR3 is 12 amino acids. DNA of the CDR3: TGTGCCAGCAGCCGAGGCCAAGAGACCCAGTACTTC. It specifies CASSRGQETQYF.

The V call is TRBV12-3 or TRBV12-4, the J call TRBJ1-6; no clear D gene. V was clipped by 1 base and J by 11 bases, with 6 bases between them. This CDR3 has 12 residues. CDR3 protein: CASSLGEAPLHF. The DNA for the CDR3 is TGTGCCAGCAGTTTAGGGGAGGCACCCCTCCACTTT.

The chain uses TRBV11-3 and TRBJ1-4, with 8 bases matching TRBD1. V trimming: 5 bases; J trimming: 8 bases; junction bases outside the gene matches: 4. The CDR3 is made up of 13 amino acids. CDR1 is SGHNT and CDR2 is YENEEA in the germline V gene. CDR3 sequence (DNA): TGTGCCAGCAGCCTAGGGACAGGCGAAAAACTGTTTTTT. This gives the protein CASSLGTGEKLFF.

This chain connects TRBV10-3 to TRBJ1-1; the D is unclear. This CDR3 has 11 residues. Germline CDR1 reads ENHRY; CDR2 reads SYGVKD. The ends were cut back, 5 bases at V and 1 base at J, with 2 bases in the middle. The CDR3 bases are TGTGCCATCAGTCAGAACACTGAAGCTTTCTTT. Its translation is CAISQNTEAFF.

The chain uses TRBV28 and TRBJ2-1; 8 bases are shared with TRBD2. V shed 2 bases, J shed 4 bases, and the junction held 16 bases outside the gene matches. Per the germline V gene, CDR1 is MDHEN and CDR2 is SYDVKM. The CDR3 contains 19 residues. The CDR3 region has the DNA TGTGCCAGCAGTTTAACTTATATAGGAGCGGGAGTAGCGTACAATGAGCAGTTCTTC. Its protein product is CASSLTYIGAGVAYNEQFF.

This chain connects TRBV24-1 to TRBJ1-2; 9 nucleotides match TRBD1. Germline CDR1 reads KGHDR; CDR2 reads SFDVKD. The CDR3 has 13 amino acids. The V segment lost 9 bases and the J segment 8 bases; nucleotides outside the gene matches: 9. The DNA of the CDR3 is TGTGCCACCGCCCAAGGGACAGGGAGAGGCTACACCTTC. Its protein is CATAQGTGRGYTF.

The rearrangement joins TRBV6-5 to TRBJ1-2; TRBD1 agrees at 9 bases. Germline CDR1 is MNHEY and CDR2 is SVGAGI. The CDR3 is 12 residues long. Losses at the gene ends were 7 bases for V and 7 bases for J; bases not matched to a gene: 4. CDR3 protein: CASKNRGLGYTF. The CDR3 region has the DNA TGTGCCAGCAAAAACAGGGGGCTTGGCTACACCTTC.

CDR3 protein: CSVAPRDRGYEQYF. CDR3 in DNA: TGCAGCGTTGCCCCCCGGGACAGGGGGTACGAGCAGTACTTC. V is TRBV29-1 and J is TRBJ2-7, with 11 bases fitting TRBD1. V gave up 4 bases and J gave up 4 bases; unmatched junction bases: 6. Germline loops: CDR1 SQVTM, CDR2 ANQGSEA. The CDR3 sequence is 14 residues long.

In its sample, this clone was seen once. Written as DNA, the CDR3 is TGTGCCAGCAGCCCCCCCGCGGGGCGTTCGGAGACCCAGTACTTC. Translating gives CASSPPAGRSETQYF. The chain joins TRBV7-8 to TRBJ2-5; D might be TRBD2 (6 bases). V shed 5 bases and J shed 5 bases, with 18 bases lying between them. The CDR3 sequence is 15 residues long. Germline V gene lookup returns CDR1 SGHVS and CDR2 FQNEAQ.

This CDR3 reads CSVEEYPGEDYGYTF. DNA of the CDR3: TGCAGCGTTGAAGAGTATCCGGGGGAAGACTATGGCTACACCTTC. V and J are TRBV29-1 and TRBJ1-2; the D gene is possibly TRBD1 (5 bases). CDR3 size: 15 residues. CDR1 is SQVTM, CDR2 ANQGSEA, per germline. The V end was cut by 0 bases, the J end by 3 bases, with 14 bases between.

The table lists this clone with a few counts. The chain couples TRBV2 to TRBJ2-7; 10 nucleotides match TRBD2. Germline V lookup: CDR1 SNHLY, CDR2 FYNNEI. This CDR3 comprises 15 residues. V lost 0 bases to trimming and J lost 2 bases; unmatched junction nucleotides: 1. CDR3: CASSEATSGTYEQYF. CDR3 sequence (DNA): TGTGCCAGCAGTGAAGCAACTAGCGGGACCTACGAGCAGTACTTC.

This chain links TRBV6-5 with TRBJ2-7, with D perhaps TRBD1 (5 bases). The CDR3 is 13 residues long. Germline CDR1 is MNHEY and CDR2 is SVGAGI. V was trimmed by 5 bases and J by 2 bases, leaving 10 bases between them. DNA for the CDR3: TGTGCCAGCAGTAGACAGTCCACCTACGAGCAGTACTTC. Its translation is CASSRQSTYEQYF.

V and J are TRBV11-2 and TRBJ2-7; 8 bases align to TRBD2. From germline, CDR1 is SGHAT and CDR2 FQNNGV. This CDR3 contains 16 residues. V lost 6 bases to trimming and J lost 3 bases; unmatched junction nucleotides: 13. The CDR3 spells CASSDTTGLDYYEQYF. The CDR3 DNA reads TGTGCCAGCAGTGACACTACGGGACTAGACTACTACGAGCAGTACTTC.

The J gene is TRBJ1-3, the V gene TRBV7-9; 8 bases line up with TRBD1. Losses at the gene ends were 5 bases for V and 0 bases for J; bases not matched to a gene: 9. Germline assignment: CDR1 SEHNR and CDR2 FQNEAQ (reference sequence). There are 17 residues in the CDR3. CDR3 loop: CASSQRKQGVSGNTIYF. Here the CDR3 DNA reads TGTGCCAGCAGCCAGAGAAAACAGGGGGTCTCTGGAAACACCATATATTTT.

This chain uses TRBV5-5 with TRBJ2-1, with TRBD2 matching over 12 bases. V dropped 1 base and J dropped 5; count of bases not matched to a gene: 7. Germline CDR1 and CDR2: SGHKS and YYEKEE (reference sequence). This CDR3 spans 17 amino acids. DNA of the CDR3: TGTGCCAGCAGCTTGTACCCGGGACTAGCGGGTAACAATGAGCAGTTCTTC. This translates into CASSLYPGLAGNNEQFF.

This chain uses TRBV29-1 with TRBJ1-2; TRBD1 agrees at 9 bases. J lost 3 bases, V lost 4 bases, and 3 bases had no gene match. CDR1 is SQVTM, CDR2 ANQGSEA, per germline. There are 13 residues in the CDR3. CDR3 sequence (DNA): TGCAGCGTTGGGGACAGGGAGGACTATGGCTACACCTTC. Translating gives CSVGDREDYGYTF.

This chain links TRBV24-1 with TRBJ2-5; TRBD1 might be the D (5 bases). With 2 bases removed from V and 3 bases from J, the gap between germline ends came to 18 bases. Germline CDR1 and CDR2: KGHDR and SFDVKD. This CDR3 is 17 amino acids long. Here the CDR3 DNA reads TGTGCCACCAGTGATTGGGGTTTTCAGGGTACTGAAGAGACCCAGTACTTC. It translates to CATSDWGFQGTEETQYF.

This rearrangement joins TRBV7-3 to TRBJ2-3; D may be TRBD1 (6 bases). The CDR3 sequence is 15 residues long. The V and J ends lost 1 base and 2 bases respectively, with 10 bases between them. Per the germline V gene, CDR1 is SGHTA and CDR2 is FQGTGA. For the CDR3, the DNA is TGTGCCAGCAGCTTAAGTACAGGGCTCACAGATACGCAGTATTTT. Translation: CASSLSTGLTDTQYF.

The CDR3 region is CAWSVQGGRKEQYF. The CDR3 DNA sequence: TGTGCCTGGAGTGTACAGGGGGGCCGGAAGGAGCAGTACTTC. The genes are TRBV30 and TRBJ2-7; 8 bases match TRBD1. The CDR3 is made up of 14 amino acids. Germline assignment: CDR1 GTSNPN and CDR2 SVGIG (reference sequence). V trimming: 0 bases; J trimming: 7 bases; junction bases outside the gene matches: 8.

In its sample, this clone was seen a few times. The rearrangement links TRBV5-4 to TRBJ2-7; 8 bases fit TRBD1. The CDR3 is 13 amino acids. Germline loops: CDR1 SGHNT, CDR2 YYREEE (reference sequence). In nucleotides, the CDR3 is TGTGCGACCAGGGGGCGGGGATCCTACGAGCAGTACTTC. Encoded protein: CATRGRGSYEQYF. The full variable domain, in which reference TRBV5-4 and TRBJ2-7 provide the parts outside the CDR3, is ETGVTQSPTHLIKTRGQQVTLRCSSQSGHNTVSWYQQALGQGPQFIFQYYREEENGRGNFPPRFSGLQFPNYSSELNVNALELDDSALYLCATRGRGSYEQYFGPGTRLTVT.

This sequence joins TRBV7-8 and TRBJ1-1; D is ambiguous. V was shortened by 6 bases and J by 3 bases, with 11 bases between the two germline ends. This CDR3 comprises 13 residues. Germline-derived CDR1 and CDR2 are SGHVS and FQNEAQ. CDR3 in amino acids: CASSFSGDTEAFF. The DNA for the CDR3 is TGTGCCAGCAGTTTTAGCGGGGACACTGAAGCTTTCTTT. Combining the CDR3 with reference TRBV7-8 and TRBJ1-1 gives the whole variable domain GAGVSQSPRYKVAKRGQDVALRCDPISGHVSLFWYQQALGQGPEFLTYFQNEAQLDKSGLPSDRFFAERPEGSVSTLKIQRTQQEDSAVYLCASSFSGDTEAFFGQGTRLTVV.

The CDR3 DNA sequence: TGTGCCAGCAGCTTAATAGGGACTAGCGTCCACGAGCAGTACTTC. Protein product: CASSLIGTSVHEQYF. The rearrangement links TRBV7-9 to TRBJ2-7, with 10 bases identical to TRBD2. Germline V CDR1 and CDR2: SEHNR, FQNEAQ (reference sequence). J gave up 5 bases and V 2 bases, and 6 bases lay outside the gene matches. The CDR3 consists of 15 residues.

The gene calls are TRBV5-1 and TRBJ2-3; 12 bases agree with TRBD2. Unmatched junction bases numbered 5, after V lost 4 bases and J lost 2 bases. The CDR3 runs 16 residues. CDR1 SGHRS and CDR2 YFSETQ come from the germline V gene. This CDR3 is CASSVSSGGATDTQYF. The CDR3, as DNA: TGCGCCAGCAGCGTATCTAGCGGGGGGGCCACAGATACGCAGTATTTT.

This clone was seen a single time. The CDR3 DNA reads TGTGCCAGCAGCTTGGATGGCAGGGTGAACACAGATACGCAGTATTTT. Translated, it gives CASSLDGRVNTDTQYF. The chain couples TRBV5-4 to TRBJ2-3; D may be TRBD1 (5 bases). The V gene's germline CDR1 is SGHNT and CDR2 YYREEE (reference sequence). Between the trimmed V and J ends, which lost 0 bases and 2 bases, there was a span of 13 bases. The CDR3 consists of 16 residues.